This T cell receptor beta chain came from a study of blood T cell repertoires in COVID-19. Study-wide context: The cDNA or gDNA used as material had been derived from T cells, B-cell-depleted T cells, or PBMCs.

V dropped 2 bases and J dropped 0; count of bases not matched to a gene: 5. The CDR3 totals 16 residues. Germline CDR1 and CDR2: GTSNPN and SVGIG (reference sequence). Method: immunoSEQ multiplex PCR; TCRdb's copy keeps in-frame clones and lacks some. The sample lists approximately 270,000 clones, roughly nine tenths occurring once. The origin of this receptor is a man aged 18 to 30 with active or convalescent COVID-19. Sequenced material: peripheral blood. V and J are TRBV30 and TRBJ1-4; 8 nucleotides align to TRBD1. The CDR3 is CAWSQPTGATNEKLFF. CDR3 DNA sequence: TGTGCCTGGAGTCAGCCGACAGGGGCAACTAATGAAAAACTGTTTTTT.